The rows below give T cell receptor beta chains drawn from one sample of a study of T cell responses to AZD1222 COVID-19 vaccine. Assay: immunoSEQ multiplex PCR; the TCRdb copy retains only in-frame clones and omits some. The table includes 100,000 to 150,000 clones, 80% to 90% detected once. The source material was peripheral blood, sampled on day 0 of AZD1222 vaccination. The receptor set was obtained from an adult in good health. CDR3s include the opening cysteine and the closing phenylalanine or tryptophan. Fields, in order: V gene, clone size, J gene, D gene, CDR3 DNA, CDR3 protein. A D gene is named only where the DNA matches it firmly. Only some rows state a clone size, as once, few, many or a class for expanded clones.

>TRBV24-1|.|TRBJ2-7|.
TGTGCCACCAGTGATGGATACGAGCAGTACTTC
CATSDGYEQYF
>TRBV7-6|.|TRBJ2-2|.
TGTGCCAGCAGCTTAGCAGGGGAGCTGTTTTTT
CASSLAGELFF
>TRBV11-1|.|TRBJ1-1|.
TGTGCCAGCAGTCAGACTGCCACTGAAGCTTTCTTT
CASSQTATEAFF
>TRBV2|.|TRBJ1-1|.
TGTGCCAGCAGAAAAGAGGTCTCGAACACTGAAGCTTTCTTT
CASRKEVSNTEAFF
>TRBV29-1|.|TRBJ2-3|.
TGCAGGGGCCCCGGGAGCGGGTGGGGGATCACAGATACGCAGTATTTT
CRGPGSGWGITDTQYF
>TRBV29-1|few|TRBJ1-5|.
TGCAGCGTCGCAGACGGACTTCTTGGCAATCAGCCCCAGCATTTT
CSVADGLLGNQPQHF
>TRBV5-1|many|TRBJ2-7|TRBD2
TGCGCCAGCAGGATAGGCGGGCGCCGGGAGGACGAGCAGTACTTC
CASRIGGRREDEQYF
>TRBV19|.|TRBJ1-5|.
TGTGCCAGTAGTATAGTTCAAAGGAATCAGCCCCAGCATTTT
CASSIVQRNQPQHF
>TRBV19|.|TRBJ2-3|.
TGTGCCAGGGGTCGCACAGATACGCAGTATTTT
CARGRTDTQYF
>TRBV28|.|TRBJ1-4|.
TGTGCCAGCAGTCCCACTGCCCTGAATGAAAAACTGTTTTTT
CASSPTALNEKLFF
>TRBV28|few|TRBJ2-1|.
TGTGCCAGCAGTTTAGGGCAGGGACCTGGGTATGAGCAGTTCTTC
CASSLGQGPGYEQFF
>TRBV10-3|.|TRBJ2-7|TRBD2
TGTGCCACCGGGAGGGGACACGAGCAGTACTTC
CATGRGHEQYF
>TRBV7-3|.|TRBJ1-1|TRBD1
TGTGCCAGCAGCTTATTCAGGGGGGACACTGAAGCTTTCTTT
CASSLFRGDTEAFF
>TRBV5-1|.|TRBJ2-2|TRBD1
TGCGCCAGCAGCTCCATTTGGGGACAGGGCGCTTCCGGGGAGCTGTTTTTT
CASSSIWGQGASGELFF
>TRBV2|.|TRBJ2-7|TRBD2
TGTGCCAGCAGGGCCGGGACTATTGGCTACGAGCAGTACTTC
CASRAGTIGYEQYF
>TRBV4-1|.|TRBJ1-2|.
TGCGCCAGCAGCCAAGTTACCCGCCCGGGAAAGGTGGGCTACACCTTC
CASSQVTRPGKVGYTF
>TRBV29-1|.|TRBJ1-3|.
TGCAGCGTACAAAGGGGAACCTCTGGAAACACCATATATTTT
CSVQRGTSGNTIYF
>TRBV24-1|.|TRBJ1-2|.
TGTGCCACCAGTGAGAACAGGTTGGACGGTAACTATGGCTACACCTTC
CATSENRLDGNYGYTF
>TRBV7-3|.|TRBJ2-1|.
TGTGCCAGCAGCCCATCAGGGGGGGCAGGGAATGAGCAGTTCTTC
CASSPSGGAGNEQFF
>TRBV7-2|.|TRBJ2-1|TRBD1
TGTGCCAGCAGCCTCCTTGGACAGGGCAATGAGCAGTTCTTC
CASSLLGQGNEQFF
>TRBV15|.|TRBJ1-3|.
TGTGCCACCAGCAGAGAGTCAGATGACTCTGGAAACACCATATATTTT
CATSRESDDSGNTIYF
>TRBV12-3/TRBV12-4|.|TRBJ1-1|.
TGTGCCTCTTGGAGGGGAAAAGGCGCTTTCTTT
CASWRGKGAFF
>TRBV6-6|.|TRBJ1-6|.
TGTGCCAGCAGCTTACCGGACAGCTCCTATAATTCACCCCTCCACTTT
CASSLPDSSYNSPLHF
>TRBV11-2|.|TRBJ2-7|.
TGTGCCAGCAGCTTATCGGGTCAGGGTGACTACGAGCAGTACTTC
CASSLSGQGDYEQYF
>TRBV12-3/TRBV12-4|.|TRBJ1-1|TRBD1
TGTGCCAGCAAACAGGGGGCGAACACTGAAGCTTTCTTT
CASKQGANTEAFF
>TRBV4-1|.|TRBJ1-2|.
TGCGCCAGCAGCCAAGAAACAGGAGACTATGGCTACACCTTC
CASSQETGDYGYTF
>TRBV27|.|TRBJ2-2|TRBD1
TGTGCCAGCGTAAACAGGGGCAACACCGGGGAGCTGTTTTTT
CASVNRGNTGELFF
>TRBV27|.|TRBJ2-1|TRBD2
TGTGCCAGCATGATTGGGGCGGGAGGACTCTACAATGAGCAGTTCTTC
CASMIGAGGLYNEQFF
>TRBV19|.|TRBJ1-1|.
TGTGCCAGTTCCCAGATTGGGGGGCGGTATTCGATTTGGATGAACACTGAAGCTTTCTTT
CASSQIGGRYSIWMNTEAFF